This T cell receptor (beta chain) was found in a study of read filtering for tumor transcriptome and immune sequencing. This clonotype was counted at least ten times. Trimming left V 3 bases short and J 0 bases short, with 7 bases between. Germline V gives CDR1 SQVTM, CDR2 ANQGSEA. CDR3 length: 13 residues. From 400 to 450 ng of RNA, a library with molecular barcoded alpha/delta and beta/gamma adaptors was made. From the reads, TCRdb called clonotypes with MiXCR, one entry per CDR3 protein. The sample carries 100,000 to 150,000 distinct CDR3 sequences, approximately 13% recorded once. Sequences were obtained from a population of CD138-negative cells sorted from bone marrow. V gene TRBV29-1 combines with J gene TRBJ2-3; D call uncertain. This clonotype was sampled from a donor over 35 with multiple myeloma. The CDR3 here is CSVDFGSTDTQYF. For the CDR3, the DNA is TGCAGCGTTGATTTCGGGAGCACAGATACGCAGTATTTT.